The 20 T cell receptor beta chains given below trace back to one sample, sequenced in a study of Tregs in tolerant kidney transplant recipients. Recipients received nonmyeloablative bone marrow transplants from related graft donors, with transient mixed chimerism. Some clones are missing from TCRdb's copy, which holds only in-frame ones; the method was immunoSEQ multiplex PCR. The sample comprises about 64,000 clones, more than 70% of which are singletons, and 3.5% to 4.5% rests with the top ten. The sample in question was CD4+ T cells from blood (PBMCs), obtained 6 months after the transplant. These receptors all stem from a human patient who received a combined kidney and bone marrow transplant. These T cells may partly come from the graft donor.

The DNA for the CDR3 is TGTGCCAGCATGTTCGAGGCGGGAGGGAAAAACATTCAGTACTTC. Translated, it gives CASMFEAGGKNIQYF. The V gene is TRBV2, the J gene TRBJ2-4; TRBD2 matches at 9 bases. The germline V gene has CDR1 SNHLY and CDR2 FYNNEI. V lost 7 bases and J lost 4; bases outside the gene matches: 8. The CDR3 runs 15 residues.

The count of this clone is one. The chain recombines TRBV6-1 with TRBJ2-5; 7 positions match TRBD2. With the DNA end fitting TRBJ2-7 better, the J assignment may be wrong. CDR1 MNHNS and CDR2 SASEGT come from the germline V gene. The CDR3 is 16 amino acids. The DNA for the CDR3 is TGTGCCAGCAGTGCGCGCTGGGATTCGACTAGCCTCGAGCAGTACTTC. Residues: CASSARWDSTSLEQYF.

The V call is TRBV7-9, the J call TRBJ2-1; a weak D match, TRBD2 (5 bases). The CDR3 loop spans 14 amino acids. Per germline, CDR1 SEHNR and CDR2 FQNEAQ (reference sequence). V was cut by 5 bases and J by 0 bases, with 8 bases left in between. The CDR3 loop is CASSLGSSYNEQFF. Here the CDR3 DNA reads TGTGCCAGCAGCCTAGGGAGCTCCTACAATGAGCAGTTCTTC. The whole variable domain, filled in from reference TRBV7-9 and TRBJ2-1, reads DTGVSQNPRHKITKRGQNVTFRCDPISEHNRLYWYRQTLGQGPEFLTYFQNEAQLEKSRLLSDRFSAERPKGSFSTLEIQRTEQGDSAMYLCASSLGSSYNEQFFGPGTRLTVL.

CDR3 sequence (DNA): TGTGCCAGTAGTATAGTCTGGACAGGGAGGGGAGGCTACACCTTC. Residues: CASSIVWTGRGGYTF. The V call is TRBV19, the J call TRBJ1-2, with 8 bases that match TRBD1. CDR1 LNHDA and CDR2 SQIVND come from the germline V gene (reference sequence). The J segment lost 8 bases and the V segment lost 1 base, leaving 9 bases of the junction unmatched. The CDR3 spans 15 residues.

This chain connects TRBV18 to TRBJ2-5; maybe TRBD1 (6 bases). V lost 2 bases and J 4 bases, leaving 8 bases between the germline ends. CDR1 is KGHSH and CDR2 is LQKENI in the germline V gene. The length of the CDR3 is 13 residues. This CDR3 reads CASSPGQSETQYF. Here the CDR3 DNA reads TGTGCCAGCTCACCAGGACAGTCAGAGACCCAGTACTTC.

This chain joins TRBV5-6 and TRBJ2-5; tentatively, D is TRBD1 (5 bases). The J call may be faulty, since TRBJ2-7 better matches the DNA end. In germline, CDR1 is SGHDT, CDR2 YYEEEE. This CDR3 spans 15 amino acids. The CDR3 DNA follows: TGTGCCAGCAGCGCAAGACAGAAGTCAACCTACGAGCAGTACTTC. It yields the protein CASSARQKSTYEQYF.

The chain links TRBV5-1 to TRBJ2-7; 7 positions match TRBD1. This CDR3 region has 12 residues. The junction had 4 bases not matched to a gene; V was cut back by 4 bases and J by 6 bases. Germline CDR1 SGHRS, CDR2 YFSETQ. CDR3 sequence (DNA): TGCGCCAGCAGCCTGACAGGGTCCGAGCAGTACTTC. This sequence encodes CASSLTGSEQYF. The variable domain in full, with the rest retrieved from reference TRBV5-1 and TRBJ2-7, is KAGVTQTPRYLIKTRGQQVTLSCSPISGHRSVSWYQQTPGQGLQFLFEYFSETQRNKGNFPGRFSGRQFSNSRSEMNVSTLELGDSALYLCASSLTGSEQYFGPGTRLTVT.

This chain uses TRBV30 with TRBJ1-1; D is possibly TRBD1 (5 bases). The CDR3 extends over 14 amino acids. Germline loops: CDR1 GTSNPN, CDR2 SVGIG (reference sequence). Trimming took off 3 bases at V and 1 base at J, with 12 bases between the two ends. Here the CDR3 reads CAWRTSQGNTEAFF. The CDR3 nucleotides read TGTGCCTGGAGAACATCCCAGGGGAACACTGAAGCTTTCTTT.

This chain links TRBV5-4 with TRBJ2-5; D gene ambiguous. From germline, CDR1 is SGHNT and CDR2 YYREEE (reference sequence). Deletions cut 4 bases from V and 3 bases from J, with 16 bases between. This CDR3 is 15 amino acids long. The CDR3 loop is CASSMGIRVKETQYF. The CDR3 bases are TGTGCCAGCAGCATGGGGATCCGGGTAAAAGAGACCCAGTACTTC.

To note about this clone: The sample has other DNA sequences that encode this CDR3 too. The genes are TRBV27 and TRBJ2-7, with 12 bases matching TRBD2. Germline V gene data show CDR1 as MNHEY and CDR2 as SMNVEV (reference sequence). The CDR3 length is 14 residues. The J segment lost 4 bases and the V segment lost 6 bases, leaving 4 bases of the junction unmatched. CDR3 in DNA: TGTGCCAGCAGGAGGACTAGCGGGGTTTACGAGCAGTACTTC. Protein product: CASRRTSGVYEQYF.

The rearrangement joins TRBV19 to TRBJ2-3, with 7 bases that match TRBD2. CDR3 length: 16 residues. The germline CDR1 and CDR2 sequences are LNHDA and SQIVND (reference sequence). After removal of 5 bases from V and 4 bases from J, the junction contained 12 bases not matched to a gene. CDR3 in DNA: TGTGCCAGTAGTCTCCCTAGCGGCGGGTCTGCAGATACGCAGTATTTT. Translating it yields CASSLPSGGSADTQYF.

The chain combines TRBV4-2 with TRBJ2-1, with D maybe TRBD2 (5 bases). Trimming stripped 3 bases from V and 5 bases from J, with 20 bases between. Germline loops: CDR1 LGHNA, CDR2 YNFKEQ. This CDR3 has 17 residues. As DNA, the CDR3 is TGTGCCAGCAGCCAGCCATCCCTTAGGAGCGGTAACAATGAGCAGTTCTTC. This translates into CASSQPSLRSGNNEQFF.

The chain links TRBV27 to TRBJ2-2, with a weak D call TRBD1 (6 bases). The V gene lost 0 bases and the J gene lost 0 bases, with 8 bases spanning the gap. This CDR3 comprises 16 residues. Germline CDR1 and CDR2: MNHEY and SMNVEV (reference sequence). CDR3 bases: TGTGCCAGCAGTTTATCGAGACAGGCGAACACCGGGGAGCTGTTTTTT. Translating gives CASSLSRQANTGELFF.

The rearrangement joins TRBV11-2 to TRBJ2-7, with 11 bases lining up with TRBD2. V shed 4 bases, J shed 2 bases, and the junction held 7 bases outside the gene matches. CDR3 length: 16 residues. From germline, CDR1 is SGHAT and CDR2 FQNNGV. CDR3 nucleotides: TGTGCCAGCAGCTCGTTGGGACTAGCGGTTACCTACGAGCAGTACTTC. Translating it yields CASSSLGLAVTYEQYF.

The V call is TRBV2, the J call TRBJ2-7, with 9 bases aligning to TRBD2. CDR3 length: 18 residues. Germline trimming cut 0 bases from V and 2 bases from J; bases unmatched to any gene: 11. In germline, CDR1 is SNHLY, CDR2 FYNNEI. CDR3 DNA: TGTGCCAGCAGTGAAGCGCCTAGCGGGACGACGTTAACCTACGAGCAGTACTTC. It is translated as CASSEAPSGTTLTYEQYF.

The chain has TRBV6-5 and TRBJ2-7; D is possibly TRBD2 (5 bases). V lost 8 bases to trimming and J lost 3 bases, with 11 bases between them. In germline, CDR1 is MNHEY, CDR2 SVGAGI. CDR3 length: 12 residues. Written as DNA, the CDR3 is TGTGCCAGCTCCGATGACTACTACGAGCAGTACTTC. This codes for CASSDDYYEQYF.

Here the CDR3 reads CASSFAPSYEQYF. The CDR3 nucleotides read TGTGCCAGCAGCTTCGCGCCCTCCTACGAGCAGTACTTC. This chain links TRBV7-9 with TRBJ2-7, with no clear D. This CDR3 has 13 residues. Trimming removed 3 bases at V and 0 bases at J, with 6 bases between. CDR1 and CDR2 from the germline V gene are SEHNR and FQNEAQ (reference sequence).

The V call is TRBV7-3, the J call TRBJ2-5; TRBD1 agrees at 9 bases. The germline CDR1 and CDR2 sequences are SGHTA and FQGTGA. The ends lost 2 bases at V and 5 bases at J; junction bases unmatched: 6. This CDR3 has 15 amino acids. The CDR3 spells CASSLAPTGGETQYF. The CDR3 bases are TGTGCCAGCAGCTTAGCCCCGACAGGGGGGGAGACCCAGTACTTC. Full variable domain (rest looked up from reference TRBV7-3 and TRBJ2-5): GAGVSQTPSNKVTEKGKYVELRCDPISGHTALYWYRQSLGQGPEFLIYFQGTGAADDSGLPNDRFFAVRPEGSVSTLKIQRTERGDSAVYLCASSLAPTGGETQYFGPGTRLLVL.

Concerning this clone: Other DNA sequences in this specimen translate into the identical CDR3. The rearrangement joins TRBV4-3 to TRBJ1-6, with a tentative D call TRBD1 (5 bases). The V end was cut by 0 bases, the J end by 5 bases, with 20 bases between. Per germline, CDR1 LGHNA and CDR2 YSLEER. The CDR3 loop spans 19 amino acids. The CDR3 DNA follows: TGCGCCAGCAGCCAAGATCACCCGTGGGCGACAGATAATAATTCACCCCTCCACTTT. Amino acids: CASSQDHPWATDNNSPLHF.

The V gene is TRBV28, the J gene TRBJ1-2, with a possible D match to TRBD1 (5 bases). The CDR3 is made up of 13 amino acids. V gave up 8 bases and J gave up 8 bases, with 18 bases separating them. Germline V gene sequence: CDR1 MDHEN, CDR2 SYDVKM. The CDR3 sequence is CASLSGRALGYTF. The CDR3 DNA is TGTGCCAGCCTCTCCGGCAGGGCCTTGGGCTACACCTTC.